This TCR beta chain was sequenced during a study of vaccination effects on CD4 cells after COVID-19. Using immunoSEQ multiplex PCR, the repertoire was profiled, and TCRdb retains in-frame clones only, with some absent. The repertoire holds about 73,000 clones, 60% to 85% seen once, with approximately 10% in the top ten. On this clone itself: Its antigen is undetermined.

Sequencing followed a ViraFEST assay step that expanded antigen-specific CD4+ T cells with viral peptide pools. When less than 12 days of culture had elapsed, CD4+ T cells were isolated. Each vaccine recipient was nucleocapsid antibody negative and had no prior SARS-CoV-2 infection. Deletions cut 0 bases from V and 1 base from J, with 14 bases between. This CDR3 comprises 17 residues. Per germline, CDR1 SGHRS and CDR2 YFSETQ. The TCR sequence derives from a human donor who received a COVID-19 vaccine. The J gene is TRBJ2-4, the V gene TRBV5-1; D uncertain. The sample consisted of CD4+ T cells from PBMCs cultured with SARS-CoV-2 spike peptides, taken before COVID-19 vaccination. In nucleotides, the CDR3 is TGCGCCAGCAGCTTGGATCCGGTGGTTTTGGCCAAAAACATTCAGTACTTC. This gives the protein CASSLDPVVLAKNIQYF.